These T cell receptor beta chains were read from a single sample in a study of cytomegalovirus exposure and HLA in healthy donors. Produced via immunoSEQ multiplex PCR; TCRdb's table is partial and in-frame only. The data show about 150,000 clones, roughly three quarters seen once. The sequenced sample was PBMCs. The receptors derive from a young man in good health and CMV-seronegative. Each CDR3 is given with its conserved first and last residue. D genes are given only for firm matches. Only some rows state a clone size, as once, few, many or a class for expanded clones.

d_call j_call v_call clone_size cdr3_nt cdr3_aa
. TRBJ1-2 TRBV28 once TGTGCCAGCAGTTTGAGTTCCAACTATGGCTACACCTTC CASSLSSNYGYTF
. TRBJ2-7 TRBV5-4 . TGTGCCAGCAGCGCCAATTGGGCAGCCCAGGGGACCTACGAGCAGTACTTC CASSANWAAQGTYEQYF
TRBD1 TRBJ2-7 TRBV15 . TGTGCCACCAGCAGGGGGACAGGGCTCGAGCAGTACTTC CATSRGTGLEQYF
. TRBJ1-5 TRBV23-1 . TGCGCCAGCAGTCAGGAAGTCACTACGTTCAATCAGCCCCAGCATTTT CASSQEVTTFNQPQHF
TRBD2 TRBJ2-5 TRBV4-3 . TGCGCCAGCAGCCAAGATATGGGACTAGCTTCTAAGGCCCAGTACTTC CASSQDMGLASKAQYF
TRBD2 TRBJ2-3 TRBV30 . TGTGCCTGGAGCGGGGGGACGGGAGGTACGACAGATACGCAGTATTTT CAWSGGTGGTTDTQYF
TRBD1 TRBJ2-5 TRBV11-2 . TGTGCCAGCGGTCGGACAGGGCCGACCCAGTACTTC CASGRTGPTQYF
. TRBJ2-1 TRBV6-4 . TGTGCCAGCAGAGAAACCAGGGGACCTGAGCAGTTCTTC CASRETRGPEQFF
TRBD1 TRBJ2-3 TRBV18 . TGTGCCAGCTCCCCTAGACAGGGGCGCACAGATACGCAGTATTTT CASSPRQGRTDTQYF
. TRBJ2-3 TRBV27 once TGTGCCAGCGGAGGCACAGATACGCAGTATTTT CASGGTDTQYF
TRBD1 TRBJ2-3 TRBV11-3 . TGTGCCAGCAGCCTACAGGGGAACGGTTTTGATACGCAGTATTTT CASSLQGNGFDTQYF
. TRBJ2-7 TRBV7-9 . TGTGCCAGCAGCTTAGTGAGAGGGGGTGAGCAGTACTTC CASSLVRGGEQYF
. TRBJ2-7 TRBV10-3 few TGTGCCATCAGCGCGACTACCTCCTACGAGCAGTACTTC CAISATTSYEQYF
TRBD1 TRBJ1-4 TRBV5-1 . TGCGCCAGCGGGGGACAGGGAGGTGAAAAACTGTTTTTT CASGGQGGEKLFF
. TRBJ2-3 TRBV7-2 . TGTGCCAGCAGCTCCGCAGGGGTTAGCACAGATACGCAGTATTTT CASSSAGVSTDTQYF
TRBD1 TRBJ1-2 TRBV7-2 . TGTGCCAGCAGCTTGGGACAGCCCGTCGTAGGTACCTATGGCTACACCTTC CASSLGQPVVGTYGYTF
TRBD2 TRBJ2-1 TRBV4-3 . TGCGCCAGCAGCCAACTGGCTAGCGGTGCCTACAATGAGCAGTTCTTC CASSQLASGAYNEQFF
. TRBJ2-7 TRBV6-6 . TGTGCCAGCAGTTACGAGAACTACGAGCAGTACTTC CASSYENYEQYF
. TRBJ1-3 TRBV11-2 . TGTGCCAGCAGCCAAAACGGGATCTCTGGAAACACCATATATTTT CASSQNGISGNTIYF
. TRBJ1-2 TRBV5-1 . TGCGCCAGCAGATCTGATCAGGGGTATGGCTACACCTTC CASRSDQGYGYTF
. TRBJ1-3 TRBV6-5 . TGTGCCAGCAGTTACTCAACCTTTTCGGGGAACACCATATATTTT CASSYSTFSGNTIYF
. TRBJ1-6 TRBV30 . TGTGCCTGGAGTGTATCGACGGGATCACCCCTCCACTTT CAWSVSTGSPLHF
. TRBJ1-1 TRBV7-2 . TGTGCCAGCAGCTTTCGGAGAGGTGAAGCTTTCTTT CASSFRRGEAFF
TRBD2 TRBJ2-5 TRBV4-3 . TGCGCCAGCAGCCGAGGGACTAGCGGACAAGAGACCCAGTACTTC CASSRGTSGQETQYF
. TRBJ1-1 TRBV20-1 . TGCAGTGCTAGAGGACTTGAAGCTTTCTTT CSARGLEAFF
TRBD1 TRBJ1-5 TRBV18 . TGTGCCAGCTCACCGGGACAGGGGGAGCCCCAGCATTTT CASSPGQGEPQHF
TRBD2 TRBJ2-7 TRBV6-5 . TGTGCCAGCACCCCCATCGGGGAGGGCGAACAGTACTTC CASTPIGEGEQYF